These T cell receptor beta chains were read from a single sample in a study of long-term antiretroviral therapy in people with HIV. Here immunoSEQ multiplex PCR was the method, and the copy in TCRdb shows in-frame clones only, minus some. The sample contains 30,000 to 40,000 clones, 78% of which appear only once. This specimen was unsorted PBMCs, taken 3.1 years after starting antiretroviral therapy. All receptors derive from a woman aged 45-60 years with HIV. Each CDR3 is given with its conserved first and last residue. D genes are given only for firm matches. Size is stated for part of the rows, as once, few or many counts, or as a class when the clone is expanded.

j_gene	abundance	v_gene	d_gene	CDR3nt	CDR3aa
TRBJ2-1	NA	TRBV5-1	TRBD1	TGCGCCAGCAGCTTGCAGGGGGAGCAGCATGAGCAGTTCTTC	CASSLQGEQHEQFF
TRBJ1-1	NA	TRBV25-1	TRBD1	TGTGCCAGCACTGTGACAGGGTCCATGAACACTGAAGCTTTCTTT	CASTVTGSMNTEAFF
TRBJ2-5	NA	TRBV5-1	TRBD2	TGCGCCAGCAGCTTGGTAGTAGCGGGGACTCAAGAGACCCAGTACTTC	CASSLVVAGTQETQYF
TRBJ2-7	NA	TRBV25-1	NA	TGTGCCAGCAGTGAGGCAGGGATAAACTCCTACGAGCAGTACTTC	CASSEAGINSYEQYF
TRBJ2-1	NA	TRBV4-2	NA	TGTGCCAGCAGCCCTGCGGGCGGAACGATAGGGTTCTTC	CASSPAGGTIGFF
TRBJ1-5	NA	TRBV10-2	TRBD1	TGCGCCAGCAGCGCCGACAGGGTCCAGCCCCAGCATTTT	CASSADRVQPQHF
TRBJ2-7	NA	TRBV6-5	TRBD1	TGTGCCAGCAGCAATCCGGGACAGTCAAGCTACGAGCAGTACTTC	CASSNPGQSSYEQYF
TRBJ2-5	once	TRBV11-2	NA	TGTGCCAGCAGCTTAGTTCGAACTGGCGAGGGGACCCAGTACTTC	CASSLVRTGEGTQYF
TRBJ2-5	NA	TRBV4-1	NA	TGCGCCAGCAGCCAAGGGAGTCCGCGGCAAGAGACCCAGTACTTC	CASSQGSPRQETQYF
TRBJ2-5	NA	TRBV6-5	TRBD1	TGTGCCACGCGACAGGGGGCGGGGGAGACCCAGTACTTC	CATRQGAGETQYF
TRBJ1-5	few	TRBV4-1	TRBD1	TGCGCCAGCACCCCCGGGACAGGGGGCTCTTGGCAGCCCCAGCATTTT	CASTPGTGGSWQPQHF
TRBJ1-3	NA	TRBV5-1	TRBD1	TGCGCCAGCAGATTGGGACAGGGCGGCGGAAACACCATATATTTT	CASRLGQGGGNTIYF
TRBJ2-3	NA	TRBV9	TRBD2	TGTGCCAGCAGCCCCCTTAGCGGGGGGGCGTTAGATACGCAGTATTTT	CASSPLSGGALDTQYF
TRBJ2-3	NA	TRBV4-1	TRBD2	TGCGCCAGCAGCCAAGGCACGGGGGGGCCATCGACAGATACGCAGTATTTT	CASSQGTGGPSTDTQYF